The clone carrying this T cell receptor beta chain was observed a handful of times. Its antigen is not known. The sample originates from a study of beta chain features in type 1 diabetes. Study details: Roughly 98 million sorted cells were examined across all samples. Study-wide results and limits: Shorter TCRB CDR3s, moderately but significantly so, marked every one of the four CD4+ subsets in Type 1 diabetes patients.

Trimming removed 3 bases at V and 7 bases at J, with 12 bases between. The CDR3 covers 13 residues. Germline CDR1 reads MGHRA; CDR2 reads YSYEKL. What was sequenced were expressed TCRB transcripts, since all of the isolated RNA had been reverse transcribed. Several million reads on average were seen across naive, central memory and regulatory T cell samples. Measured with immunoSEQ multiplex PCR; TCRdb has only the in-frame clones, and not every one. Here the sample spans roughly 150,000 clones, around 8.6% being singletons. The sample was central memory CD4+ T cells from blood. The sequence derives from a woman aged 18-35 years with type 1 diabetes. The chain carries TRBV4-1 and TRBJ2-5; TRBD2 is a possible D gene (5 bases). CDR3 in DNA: TGCGCCAGCAGCCACGGAGGCCTTGCGACCCAGTACTTC. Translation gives CASSHGGLATQYF.